The 27 T cell receptor beta chains below come from one sample, sequenced in a study of control samples from healthy donors and cancer patients. Produced via immunoSEQ multiplex PCR; TCRdb's table is partial and in-frame only. Among some 20,000 clones listed, roughly 80% were seen once. Sequenced material: PBMCs. The receptors come from an elderly man with head and neck cancer.

The rearrangement links TRBV5-1 to TRBJ1-1; D ambiguous. The CDR3 extends over 13 amino acids. The V gene's germline CDR1 is SGHRS and CDR2 YFSETQ. Trimming left V 6 bases short and J 2 bases short, with 11 bases between. CDR3 DNA: TGCGCCAGCAAGGCTGGAGTCAACACTGAAGCTTTCTTT. Its protein is CASKAGVNTEAFF. The complete variable domain, with remaining parts taken from reference TRBV5-1 and TRBJ1-1, reads KAGVTQTPRYLIKTRGQQVTLSCSPISGHRSVSWYQQTPGQGLQFLFEYFSETQRNKGNFPGRFSGRQFSNSRSEMNVSTLELGDSALYLCASKAGVNTEAFFGQGTRLTVV.

The chain links TRBV10-3 to TRBJ1-2; D call uncertain. Germline V gene data show CDR1 as ENHRY and CDR2 as SYGVKD. V lost 4 bases and J lost 0, with 9 bases in between. The CDR3 runs to 14 residues. The CDR3 here is CAISAVGPNYGYTF. The CDR3 DNA reads TGTGCCATCAGTGCGGTCGGGCCTAACTATGGCTACACCTTC.

The rearrangement links TRBV9 to TRBJ2-1; 9 bases are shared with TRBD2. The CDR3 is 14 amino acids. The junction had 4 bases not matched to a gene; V was cut back by 2 bases and J by 7 bases. CDR1 and CDR2 (germline): SGDLS, YYNGEE. CDR3 DNA: TGTGCCAGCAGCGTTGCTAGCGGGGAGAATGAGCAGTTCTTC. As protein: CASSVASGENEQFF.

The sample holds a few counts of this clone. The V call is TRBV7-9, the J call TRBJ2-2; perhaps TRBD2 as D (5 bases). This CDR3 is 19 amino acids long. CDR1 and CDR2 (germline): SEHNR, FQNEAQ (reference sequence). V lost 1 base and J 7 bases, leaving 25 bases between the germline ends. In nucleotides, the CDR3 is TGTGCCAGCAGCTTAGTTCTATTTCGCAGGACTTTGTTGGTCGGGGAGCTGTTTTTT. Its protein is CASSLVLFRRTLLVGELFF.

This clone has only a few counts. The genes are TRBV5-6 and TRBJ2-7, with D possibly being TRBD2 (5 bases). V was cut by 4 bases and J by 4 bases, with 9 bases left in between. The CDR3 spans 12 residues. Germline V CDR1 and CDR2: SGHDT, YYEEEE. This CDR3 is CASSPGTYEQYF. CDR3 bases: TGTGCCAGCAGCCCGGGAACTTACGAGCAGTACTTC.

This rearrangement joins TRBV23-1 to TRBJ1-6; 11 bases align to TRBD1. TRBV23-1 is sorted into the ORF group, with uncertain function. The length of the CDR3 is 16 residues. The V segment lost 6 bases and the J segment 6 bases; nucleotides outside the gene matches: 7. CDR3 amino acids: CASSYGQGAPNSPLHF. CDR3 DNA: TGCGCCAGCAGCTACGGACAGGGGGCCCCTAATTCACCCCTCCACTTT.

V and J are TRBV6-5 and TRBJ1-6; D might be TRBD1 (6 bases). Trimming removed 4 bases from V and 5 bases from J, with 12 bases in between. Per the germline V gene, CDR1 is MNHEY and CDR2 is SVGAGI. This CDR3 region has 15 residues. The CDR3 here is CASSWEQGNNSPLHF. In nucleotides, the CDR3 is TGTGCCAGCAGTTGGGAACAGGGTAATAATTCACCCCTCCACTTT.

V gene TRBV7-3 combines with J gene TRBJ2-1, with 10 bases lining up with TRBD1. CDR3 size: 16 residues. Trimming cost V 3 bases and J 6 bases; bases outside gene matches: 8. CDR1 SGHTA and CDR2 FQGTGA come from the germline V gene. The CDR3 DNA reads as TGTGCCAGCAGCTTCGCTCCGGGACAGGGGTCCAATGAGCAGTTCTTC. Translated: CASSFAPGQGSNEQFF. The whole variable domain, filled in from reference TRBV7-3 and TRBJ2-1, reads GAGVSQTPSNKVTEKGKYVELRCDPISGHTALYWYRQSLGQGPEFLIYFQGTGAADDSGLPNDRFFAVRPEGSVSTLKIQRTERGDSAVYLCASSFAPGQGSNEQFFGPGTRLTVL.

The count of this clone is one. This chain connects TRBV3-1 (or the pseudogene TRBV3-2) to TRBJ1-2, with 8 bases identical to TRBD1. CDR1 is LGHDT and CDR2 is YNNKEL in the germline V gene (reference sequence). The CDR3 length is 15 residues. The junction had 8 bases not matched to a gene; V was cut back by 4 bases and J by 4 bases. The CDR3 protein is CASSLRQGLGYGYTF. DNA for the CDR3: TGTGCCAGCAGCCTCCGACAGGGGCTTGGCTATGGCTACACCTTC.

CDR3 protein: CASNTGTGGSPLHF. The DNA of the CDR3 is TGCGCCAGCAACACCGGGACAGGGGGATCACCCCTCCACTTT. The chain couples TRBV10-2 to TRBJ1-6, with 11 bases that match TRBD1. The length of the CDR3 is 14 residues. Germline CDR1 and CDR2: WSHSY and SAAADI. The ends lost 7 bases at V and 10 bases at J; junction bases unmatched: 6.

The chain has TRBV5-1 and TRBJ2-5, with 14 bases lining up with TRBD2. The V gene's germline CDR1 is SGHRS and CDR2 YFSETQ. The CDR3 contains 16 residues. With V trimmed by 2 bases and J by 1 base, 1 base remained unmatched. The CDR3 loop is CASSLGLAGGQETQYF. The CDR3 bases are TGCGCCAGCAGCTTAGGACTAGCGGGGGGCCAAGAGACCCAGTACTTC.

The J gene is TRBJ2-7, the V gene TRBV3-1 (or the pseudogene TRBV3-2); no clear D gene. The CDR3 runs to 14 residues. The ends were cut back, 1 base at V and 9 bases at J, with 16 bases in the middle. In germline, CDR1 is LGHDT, CDR2 YNNKEL (reference sequence). CDR3 DNA: TGTGCCAGCAGCCAAGGGTCGAACTCCCCAGGGCAGTACTTC. It specifies CASSQGSNSPGQYF.

The V call is TRBV12-3 or TRBV12-4, the J call TRBJ2-2; D remains unclear. The CDR3 is 11 amino acids. Trimming removed 9 bases at V and 5 bases at J, with 7 bases between. CDR3 DNA sequence: TGTGCCAGTCACTATACCGGGGAGCTGTTTTTT. This sequence encodes CASHYTGELFF.

V and J are TRBV11-3 and TRBJ2-3; D is perhaps TRBD1 (5 bases). The length of the CDR3 is 14 residues. The V gene's germline CDR1 is SGHNT and CDR2 YENEEA. Between the trimmed V and J ends, which lost 4 bases and 5 bases, there was a span of 13 bases. The CDR3 here is CASSSDGARDTQYF. CDR3 DNA sequence: TGTGCCAGCAGCTCCGATGGGGCTCGAGATACGCAGTATTTT. Full variable domain (outside the CDR3, taken from reference TRBV11-3 and TRBJ2-3): EAGVVQSPRYKIIEKKQPVAFWCNPISGHNTLYWYLQNLGQGPELLIRYENEEAVDDSQLPKDRFSAERLKGVDSTLKIQPAELGDSAVYLCASSSDGARDTQYFGPGTRLTVL.

This clone was found a few times. CDR3 nucleotide sequence: TGCAGCGTTGATGGGACAGGGGGCTCTGAGCAGTTCTTC. Its translation is CSVDGTGGSEQFF. The chain links TRBV29-1 to TRBJ2-1; 12 bases map to TRBD1. Germline V CDR1 and CDR2: SQVTM, ANQGSEA. V shed 3 bases and J 9 bases; nucleotides not matched to a gene: 3. This CDR3 contains 13 residues.

J is TRBJ2-1 and V is TRBV7-9; 14 nucleotides match TRBD2. Germline trimming cut 4 bases from V and 11 bases from J; bases unmatched to any gene: 7. This CDR3 comprises 15 residues. CDR1 is SEHNR and CDR2 is FQNEAQ in the germline V gene (reference sequence). For the CDR3, the DNA is TGTGCCAGCAGCTGGACTAGCGGGGGGCCTTTAAAGCAGTTCTTC. Amino acids: CASSWTSGGPLKQFF. The full variable domain, rest sourced from reference TRBV7-9 and TRBJ2-1, is DTGVSQNPRHKITKRGQNVTFRCDPISEHNRLYWYRQTLGQGPEFLTYFQNEAQLEKSRLLSDRFSAERPKGSFSTLEIQRTEQGDSAMYLCASSWTSGGPLKQFFGPGTRLTVL.

This rearrangement joins TRBV7-2 to TRBJ2-7; 8 bases match TRBD2. The CDR3 is 15 amino acids. V dropped 0 bases and J dropped 4; count of bases not matched to a gene: 5. In germline, CDR1 is SGHTA, CDR2 FQGNSA. CDR3 amino acids: CASSLASGRAYEQYF. The CDR3 DNA reads TGTGCCAGCAGCTTAGCGTCCGGGAGGGCTTACGAGCAGTACTTC. The whole variable domain, remainder taken from reference TRBV7-2 and TRBJ2-7, is GAGVSQSPSNKVTEKGKDVELRCDPISGHTALYWYRQSLGQGLEFLIYFQGNSAPDKSGLPSDRFSAERTGGSVSTLTIQRTQQEDSAVYLCASSLASGRAYEQYFGPGTRLTVT.

V usage is TRBV18 and J usage is TRBJ1-2, with 8 bases lining up with TRBD1. The CDR3 has 15 amino acids. The V gene's germline CDR1 is KGHSH and CDR2 LQKENI. V lost 3 bases to trimming and J lost 0 bases; unmatched junction nucleotides: 3. The CDR3 loop is CASSPTGGTNYGYTF. CDR3 DNA sequence: TGTGCCAGCTCACCTACAGGGGGTACTAACTATGGCTACACCTTC.

The chain links TRBV3-1 (or the pseudogene TRBV3-2) to TRBJ2-1, with no clear D. Germline-derived CDR1 and CDR2 are LGHDT and YNNKEL (reference sequence). The V and J ends lost 4 bases and 4 bases respectively, with 14 bases between them. This CDR3 contains 15 residues. The CDR3 nucleotides read TGTGCCAGCAGCCCCCAGCTAGGAGAGTACAATGAGCAGTTCTTC. Encoded protein: CASSPQLGEYNEQFF.

This chain uses TRBV9 with TRBJ2-1, with 9 nucleotides matching TRBD2. Germline CDR1 SGDLS, CDR2 YYNGEE. This CDR3 is 13 amino acids long. Losses at the gene ends were 0 bases for V and 9 bases for J; bases not matched to a gene: 1. The CDR3 DNA reads TGTGCCAGCAGCGTAGATAGCGGGGGTGAGCAGTTCTTC. Its protein product is CASSVDSGGEQFF.

The J gene is TRBJ2-5, the V gene TRBV7-8; a weak D match, TRBD1 (6 bases). The CDR3 has 12 residues. Trimming stripped 3 bases from V and 5 bases from J, with 7 bases between. Germline values: CDR1 SGHVS, CDR2 FQNEAQ. In nucleotides, the CDR3 is TGTGCCAGCAGCTTGAGGGGGGAGACCCAGTACTTC. This encodes CASSLRGETQYF.

The V and J genes are TRBV6-2 or TRBV6-3 and TRBJ2-2; 11 nucleotides match TRBD2. The CDR3 consists of 17 residues. Trimming cost V 6 bases and J 3 bases; bases outside gene matches: 9. Germline V CDR1 and CDR2: MNHEY, SVGEGT. The CDR3 loop is CASSLIRLAGYTGELFF. CDR3 sequence (DNA): TGTGCCAGCAGCCTAATAAGACTAGCGGGATACACCGGGGAGCTGTTTTTT.

V and J are TRBV5-6 and TRBJ1-3, with D tentatively TRBD1 (6 bases). The germline V gene has CDR1 SGHDT and CDR2 YYEEEE. The CDR3 is made up of 15 amino acids. V lost 3 bases and J lost 1, with 11 bases in between. The CDR3 region has the DNA TGTGCCAGCAGCTACCCAACAGGGTCTGGAAACACCATATATTTT. Encoded protein: CASSYPTGSGNTIYF. Drawing the rest from reference TRBV5-6 and TRBJ1-3, the complete variable domain is DAGVTQSPTHLIKTRGQQVTLRCSPKSGHDTVSWYQQALGQGPQFIFQYYEEEERQRGNFPDRFSGHQFPNYSSELNVNALLLGDSALYLCASSYPTGSGNTIYFGEGSWLTVV.

Regarding this clone: Other DNA sequences in the sample encode the same CDR3. The V call is TRBV6-5, the J call TRBJ1-6, with D unclear. Germline values: CDR1 MNHEY, CDR2 SVGAGI. This CDR3 is built from 14 residues. V was clipped by 4 bases and J by 4 bases, with 8 bases between them. The CDR3 spells CASSSGPYNSPLHF. The CDR3 coding sequence is TGTGCCAGCAGTTCCGGGCCTTATAATTCACCCCTCCACTTT.

The chain carries TRBV3-1 (or the pseudogene TRBV3-2) and TRBJ1-4; no clear D. In germline, CDR1 is LGHDT, CDR2 YNNKEL (reference sequence). The V and J ends lost 1 base and 5 bases respectively, with 11 bases between them. This CDR3 spans 15 amino acids. In nucleotides, the CDR3 is TGTGCCAGCAGCCAAGGACCGAACCAAAATGAAAAACTGTTTTTT. Its protein is CASSQGPNQNEKLFF.

The V call is TRBV12-3 or TRBV12-4, the J call TRBJ1-2; D may be TRBD1 (5 bases). The CDR3 sequence is 13 residues long. Deletions cut 5 bases from V and 0 bases from J, with 7 bases between. The CDR3 nucleotides read TGTGCCAGCAGTCCGACAGCTAACTATGGCTACACCTTC. Translating gives CASSPTANYGYTF.

This sequence joins TRBV10-3 and TRBJ2-7; 9 positions agree with TRBD1. V shed 7 bases, J shed 4 bases, and the junction held 5 bases outside the gene matches. CDR1 is ENHRY and CDR2 is SYGVKD in the germline V gene. CDR3 length equals 13 residues. The CDR3 nucleotides are TGTGCCATCAATCGCGGACAGGGGTACGAGCAGTACTTC. It yields the protein CAINRGQGYEQYF.